These 15 T cell receptor beta chains were all obtained from the same sample, sequenced in a study of T cells in Graves' hyperthyroidism and ophthalmopathy (dated by TCRdb to between 2018 and 2021). The library relied on multiplex PCR. Instrument on record: Illumina HiSeq 2000. The TCR beta CDR3 regions were amplified from RNA transcripts. A first-round RT-PCR of the TCR CDR3 used the HTBI primer set with the Qiagen OneStep RT-PCR kit. TCRdb trimmed the raw reads at Q25, called clones with MiXCR and kept productive beta chains. Each entry is one CDR3 protein sequence, shown with its most common DNA and genes. Present in this sample are hundreds of thousands of distinct CDR3 sequences, over 11% of which were seen just once. Of the sample, 5% to 7% is held by the ten largest clones. The sequenced sample was blood. Receptors originate from a woman aged 30 to 39 with Graves' hyperthyroidism that later progressed to Graves' ophthalmopathy.

This chain uses TRBV25-1 with TRBJ1-2; 7 bases fit TRBD1. CDR1 is MGHDK, CDR2 SYGVNS, per germline. Unmatched junction bases numbered 11, after V lost 3 bases and J lost 4 bases. CDR3 length equals 16 residues. CDR3 region: CASSDLTGALIYGYTF. The CDR3 DNA is TGTGCCAGCAGTGATCTCACAGGGGCTTTAATCTATGGCTACACCTTC.

DNA for the CDR3: TGCGGGGCGGGAGGATTTGAGCAGTTCTTC. This gives the protein CGAGGFEQFF. The chain recombines TRBV20-1 with TRBJ2-1; 8 bases fit TRBD2. The CDR3 totals 10 residues. Germline CDR1 and CDR2: DFQATT and SNEGSKA (reference sequence).

In this sample, this clonotype turned up many times. The rearrangement links TRBV27 to TRBJ2-7; a possible D gene is TRBD2 (5 bases). The CDR3 sequence is 14 residues long. V was cut by 6 bases and J by 1 base, with 13 bases left in between. Per germline, CDR1 MNHEY and CDR2 SMNVEV (reference sequence). The CDR3 DNA is TGTGCCAGCAGCCGGGAAGGCAGTTCCTACGAGCAGTACTTC. This translates into CASSREGSSYEQYF.

This clonotype showed up many times. This chain joins TRBV28 and TRBJ1-3; D is uncertain. CDR3 length: 14 residues. The V gene lost 7 bases and the J gene lost 1 base, with 11 bases spanning the gap. Germline V gene data show CDR1 as MDHEN and CDR2 as SYDVKM. The CDR3 protein is CASTPWSSGNTIYF. The CDR3 DNA follows: TGTGCCAGCACCCCTTGGTCTTCTGGAAACACCATATATTTT.

The chain uses TRBV27 and TRBJ1-2; 7 nucleotides match TRBD1. V lost 0 bases, J lost 7 bases, and 2 bases stayed unmatched. The CDR3 has 13 amino acids. Germline V gives CDR1 MNHEY, CDR2 SMNVEV (reference sequence). The CDR3 DNA reads as TGTGCCAGCAGTTTATCGGCAGGGGGTGGCTACACCTTC. It translates to CASSLSAGGGYTF.

This clonotype was observed at least ten times. The chain has TRBV6-1 and TRBJ1-5; 7 nucleotides line up with TRBD1. The germline V gene has CDR1 MNHNS and CDR2 SASEGT. The J segment lost 0 bases and the V segment lost 8 bases, leaving 16 bases of the junction unmatched. The CDR3 covers 18 residues. CDR3 bases: TGTGCCAGCGGACACCCTACAGGGGCGCGGGGTAGCAATCAGCCCCAGCATTTT. Its translation: CASGHPTGARGSNQPQHF.

This clonotype was observed many times. The chain links TRBV29-1 to TRBJ2-2; 9 nucleotides match TRBD1. This CDR3 spans 16 amino acids. The V and J ends lost 4 bases and 4 bases, in that order; junction bases with no gene match: 10. The germline CDR1 and CDR2 sequences are SQVTM and ANQGSEA. The CDR3 here is CSVVLIWTGATGELFF. As DNA, the CDR3 is TGCAGCGTTGTGCTTATCTGGACAGGGGCCACCGGGGAGCTGTTTTTT.

This clonotype was observed a few times. In DNA form, the CDR3 reads TGTGCCAGCAGCACACGAGGACAGGGGGCGTATACGCAGTATTTT. Translating it yields CASSTRGQGAYTQYF. The rearrangement joins TRBV9 to TRBJ2-3, with TRBD1 identical over 11 bases. The length of the CDR3 is 15 residues. The V gene's germline CDR1 is SGDLS and CDR2 YYNGEE. The trim removed 4 bases at V and 7 bases at J, leaving 8 bases unmatched.

V is TRBV4-2 and J is TRBJ2-7; 9 bases are a match to TRBD1. This CDR3 is built from 14 residues. V lost 3 bases, J lost 3 bases, and 3 bases stayed unmatched. Germline V gives CDR1 LGHNA, CDR2 YNFKEQ. The CDR3 spells CASSQGQGDYEQYF. In DNA form, the CDR3 reads TGTGCCAGCAGCCAGGGACAGGGAGACTACGAGCAGTACTTC.

This clonotype occurred many times. The rearrangement joins TRBV28 to TRBJ1-6; D might be TRBD1 (5 bases). The germline V and J ends were trimmed by 2 bases and 7 bases, with 15 bases remaining between them. Germline CDR1 reads MDHEN; CDR2 reads SYDVKM. This CDR3 is 16 amino acids long. CDR3 bases: TGTGCCAGCAGTTTACCATCGGGGCTTGGCAATTCACCCCTCCACTTT. Translated, it gives CASSLPSGLGNSPLHF.

This clonotype was picked up a small number of times. The chain joins TRBV19 to TRBJ1-5; D not certain. The CDR3 loop spans 14 amino acids. CDR1 LNHDA and CDR2 SQIVND come from the germline V gene (reference sequence). Trimming stripped 3 bases from V and 2 bases from J, with 8 bases between. As DNA, the CDR3 is TGTGCCAGTAGTATTTTCTTCGGCAATCAGCCCCAGCATTTT. It is translated as CASSIFFGNQPQHF.

This clonotype was picked up many times. The chain recombines TRBV20-1 with TRBJ2-7; D may be TRBD2 (6 bases). CDR1 and CDR2 from the germline V gene are DFQATT and SNEGSKA (reference sequence). This CDR3 is 13 amino acids long. The V gene lost 4 bases and the J gene lost 2 bases, with 12 bases spanning the gap. The CDR3 here is CSAISSVPYEQYF. In DNA form, the CDR3 reads TGCAGTGCTATCTCTAGCGTTCCCTACGAGCAGTACTTC.

The sample holds many counts of this clonotype. The chain links TRBV27 to TRBJ1-1; no clear D. The CDR3 consists of 14 residues. V was pared by 5 bases and J by 0 bases, with 10 bases between. The germline gives CDR1 MNHEY, CDR2 SMNVEV (reference sequence). CDR3 region: CASSSIWVNTEAFF. In DNA form, the CDR3 reads TGTGCCAGCAGTAGCATTTGGGTGAACACTGAAGCTTTCTTT.

Remarks on this clonotype: One base away lies a much larger clone, so this may be a sequencing read error. V gene TRBV13 combines with J gene TRBJ2-5; 9 bases match TRBD1. V lost 5 bases and J lost 1; bases outside the gene matches: 14. The CDR3 consists of 18 residues. Per the germline V gene, CDR1 is PRHDT and CDR2 is FYEKMQ (reference sequence). The CDR3 spells CASSGGTGIMGGQETQYF. Written as DNA, the CDR3 is TGTGCCAGCAGCGGGGGGACAGGGATTATGGGAGGCCAAGAGACCCAGTACTTC.

This clonotype was observed many times. V and J are TRBV11-3 and TRBJ2-2; D may match TRBD1 or TRBD2 (6 bases each). The CDR3 runs to 15 residues. V was shortened by 5 bases and J by 1 base, with 11 bases between the two germline ends. Germline lookup yields CDR1 SGHNT and CDR2 YENEEA. Here the CDR3 reads CASSQEGGNTGELFF. The CDR3 DNA reads as TGTGCCAGCAGCCAGGAGGGGGGGAACACCGGGGAGCTGTTTTTT. The full variable domain, with the rest looked up from reference TRBV11-3 and TRBJ2-2, is EAGVVQSPRYKIIEKKQPVAFWCNPISGHNTLYWYLQNLGQGPELLIRYENEEAVDDSQLPKDRFSAERLKGVDSTLKIQPAELGDSAVYLCASSQEGGNTGELFFGEGSRLTVL.